One sample yielded the 27 T cell receptor beta chains listed below, sequenced in a study of blood T cells in healthy people across ages. PCR was performed a second time for roughly 7 to 11 cycles using a sample-barcoded 5' primer and a J-beta primer mix. One entry per CDR3 protein, called by TCRdb with MiXCR from the 5' RACE reads. The data contain roughly 1,500,000 distinct CDR3 sequences, roughly a third of them singletons. The material sequenced was blood. All receptors derive from a young woman in good health.

In its sample, this clonotype was seen a few times. CDR3 in amino acids: CASSYGRGNEKLFF. CDR3 DNA sequence: TGTGCCAGCAGTTACGGCAGGGGTAATGAAAAACTGTTTTTT. The chain couples TRBV6-5 to TRBJ1-4; D is perhaps TRBD1 (6 bases). Germline V CDR1 and CDR2: MNHEY, SVGAGI. This CDR3 has 14 amino acids. Trimming pared 2 bases from V and 4 bases from J, leaving 8 bases between.

The CDR3 DNA sequence: TGTGCCAGCAGTTTTGACAACTACAATGAGCAGTTCTTC. Amino acids: CASSFDNYNEQFF. This chain uses TRBV28 with TRBJ2-1; D remains unclear. Trimming left V 3 bases short and J 3 bases short, with 6 bases between. The length of the CDR3 is 13 residues. Germline CDR1 and CDR2: MDHEN and SYDVKM.

V and J are TRBV20-1 and TRBJ2-7, with 11 bases identical to TRBD2. Germline V lookup: CDR1 DFQATT, CDR2 SNEGSKA (reference sequence). This CDR3 comprises 16 residues. V dropped 8 bases and J dropped 7; count of bases not matched to a gene: 19. Here the CDR3 reads CSLKLAGAKGRREQYF. The CDR3 bases are TGCAGTCTCAAACTAGCGGGAGCCAAAGGAAGACGGGAGCAGTACTTC.

V usage is TRBV6-1 and J usage is TRBJ2-5, with 8 bases aligning to TRBD1. The CDR3 has 19 residues. Germline CDR1 is MNHNS and CDR2 is SASEGT. V lost 1 base to trimming and J lost 5 bases; unmatched junction nucleotides: 18. The chain's CDR3 is CASSEGGGQGKGLEETQYF. The CDR3, as DNA: TGTGCCAGCAGTGAAGGAGGCGGACAGGGAAAAGGATTAGAGGAGACCCAGTACTTC.

In this sample, this clonotype turned up a few times. The chain recombines TRBV5-8 with TRBJ2-1; TRBD1 matches 8 bases. Per the germline V gene, CDR1 is SGHTS and CDR2 is YDEGEE. The CDR3 runs 14 residues. J was trimmed by 3 bases and V by 4 bases; bases with no gene match: 3. This chain's CDR3 is CASSNTGGYNEQFF. The CDR3 DNA sequence: TGTGCCAGCAGCAATACAGGGGGCTACAATGAGCAGTTCTTC.

V usage is TRBV7-2 and J usage is TRBJ2-7, with TRBD1 as a possible D gene (5 bases). The V gene lost 2 bases and the J gene lost 3 bases, with 23 bases spanning the gap. This CDR3 is 18 amino acids long. CDR1 SGHTA and CDR2 FQGNSA come from the germline V gene. The DNA of the CDR3 is TGTGCCAGCAGCTTAATAGTGGTATGGGGCAGGGCCCACTACGAGCAGTACTTC. This sequence encodes CASSLIVVWGRAHYEQYF.

The chain couples TRBV11-2 to TRBJ1-1; no clear D gene. V was clipped by 3 bases and J by 3 bases, with 11 bases between them. This CDR3 region has 14 residues. Germline V gene data show CDR1 as SGHAT and CDR2 as FQNNGV. CDR3 bases: TGTGCCAGCAGCTTTGACATCACCCACACTGAAGCTTTCTTT. Amino acids: CASSFDITHTEAFF.

The chain uses TRBV10-3 and TRBJ2-1; TRBD2 matches at 7 bases. Germline V gene lookup returns CDR1 ENHRY and CDR2 SYGVKD. This CDR3 has 16 residues. The V gene end was trimmed by 3 bases and the J gene end by 2 bases; junction bases not matched to a gene: 7. CDR3 protein: CAISEITGGPYNEQFF. DNA of the CDR3: TGTGCCATCAGTGAAATAACGGGAGGCCCCTACAATGAGCAGTTCTTC.

The chain links TRBV24-1 to TRBJ2-5; 9 bases fit TRBD2. Germline V gene lookup returns CDR1 KGHDR and CDR2 SFDVKD. V was pared by 3 bases and J by 1 base, with 5 bases of the junction left unmatched. CDR3 length equals 16 residues. The CDR3 here is CATSDGLLAGQETQYF. CDR3 nucleotides: TGTGCCACCAGTGATGGGCTACTAGCGGGCCAAGAGACCCAGTACTTC.

Comment on this clonotype: A much larger clone differs by one base, so this may be a read error. J is TRBJ2-7 and V is TRBV10-1; D gene ambiguous. This CDR3 has 14 amino acids. The V and J ends lost 2 bases and 5 bases respectively, with 13 bases between them. The germline V gene encodes CDR1 WNHNN and CDR2 SYGVQD (reference sequence). The CDR3 DNA follows: TGCGCCAGCAGTGAGCCGGTAGGTTCCCACGAGCAGTACTTC. This sequence encodes CASSEPVGSHEQYF.

This clonotype showed up just a few times. The V and J genes are TRBV11-1 and TRBJ2-7, with a weak D call TRBD1 (5 bases). Trimming pared 4 bases from V and 0 bases from J, leaving 16 bases between. The CDR3 sequence is 16 residues long. The germline V gene encodes CDR1 SGHAT and CDR2 FQDESV (reference sequence). CDR3 bases: TGTGCCAGCAGCTCAAGACAGTCTCGCCACTCCTACGAGCAGTACTTC. Amino acid sequence: CASSSRQSRHSYEQYF.

The CDR3 protein is CASERNKNTEAFF. The CDR3 region has the DNA TGTGCCAGCGAACGCAACAAGAACACTGAAGCTTTCTTT. This rearrangement joins TRBV6-2 or TRBV6-3 to TRBJ1-1, with no clear D. The CDR3 spans 13 residues. Germline V CDR1 and CDR2: MNHEY, SVGEGT. Trimming removed 8 bases from V and 1 base from J, with 11 bases in between.

This clonotype was seen ten or more times. The chain employs TRBV4-1 and TRBJ2-5; 7 positions agree with TRBD2. Per germline, CDR1 MGHRA and CDR2 YSYEKL. CDR3 size: 15 residues. V gave up 4 bases and J gave up 4 bases; unmatched junction bases: 9. DNA for the CDR3: TGCGCCAGCAGCCGACTTGGACTAGTCAGAGAGACCCAGTACTTC. Its translation: CASSRLGLVRETQYF.

This clonotype has more than one count but fewer than ten. The J gene is TRBJ1-2, the V gene TRBV10-3, with D maybe TRBD1 (5 bases). Looked up from germline, CDR1 is ENHRY and CDR2 is SYGVKD. The CDR3 totals 14 residues. Trimming removed 3 bases from V and 7 bases from J, with 15 bases in between. The CDR3 region is CAISDDRGSGGYTF. DNA for the CDR3: TGTGCCATCAGTGACGATAGGGGCTCCGGTGGCTACACCTTC.

This clonotype was seen at least ten times. The chain carries TRBV4-1 and TRBJ1-1; D uncertain. This CDR3 is 13 amino acids long. Trimming removed 2 bases at V and 4 bases at J, with 8 bases between. CDR1 is MGHRA and CDR2 is YSYEKL in the germline V gene. The chain's CDR3 is CASSQNRRTEAFF. CDR3 sequence (DNA): TGCGCCAGCAGCCAAAATCGGCGCACTGAAGCTTTCTTT.

This sequence joins TRBV30 and TRBJ1-2; no clear D gene. The CDR3 extends over 15 amino acids. Germline CDR1 GTSNPN, CDR2 SVGIG (reference sequence). The V end lost 0 bases, the J end lost 2 bases, and 13 bases lay between the germline ends. CDR3 DNA: TGTGCCTGGAGTGTACTTGAGTCCCTAAACTATGGCTACACCTTC. It is translated as CAWSVLESLNYGYTF. The whole variable domain, filled in from reference TRBV30 and TRBJ1-2, reads SQTIHQWPATLVQPVGSPLSLECTVEGTSNPNLYWYRQAAGRGLQLLFYSVGIGQISSEVPQNLSASRPQDRQFILSSKKLLLSDSGFYLCAWSVLESLNYGYTFGSGTRLTVV.

Only one count was recorded for this clonotype. The gene calls are TRBV10-3 and TRBJ2-2; 8 nucleotides agree with TRBD2. The V gene's germline CDR1 is ENHRY and CDR2 SYGVKD. CDR3 length: 16 residues. V gave up 3 bases and J gave up 3 bases; unmatched junction bases: 6. This CDR3 is CAISDPGGAHTGELFF. CDR3 coding DNA: TGTGCCATCAGTGACCCGGGGGGGGCACACACCGGGGAGCTGTTTTTT.

The chain recombines TRBV6-1 with TRBJ2-3; D gene ambiguous. The CDR3 sequence is 15 residues long. Trimming stripped 4 bases from V and 0 bases from J, with 11 bases between. Germline assignment: CDR1 MNHNS and CDR2 SASEGT. CDR3 residues: CASSGPIPSTDTQYF. The CDR3 coding sequence is TGTGCCAGCAGTGGACCGATCCCTAGCACAGATACGCAGTATTTT.

The V and J genes are TRBV20-1 and TRBJ2-1; D remains ambiguous. V dropped 5 bases and J dropped 0 bases, with 11 bases sitting between them. Looked up from germline, CDR1 is DFQATT and CDR2 is SNEGSKA (reference sequence). The CDR3 consists of 14 residues. CDR3 sequence: CSALRMSSYNEQFF. The CDR3, as DNA: TGCAGTGCTTTGCGGATGTCCTCCTACAATGAGCAGTTCTTC.

This sequence joins TRBV20-1 and TRBJ1-1; D may be TRBD1 (5 bases). Germline values: CDR1 DFQATT, CDR2 SNEGSKA (reference sequence). CDR3 length: 16 residues. With 6 bases removed from V and 5 bases from J, the gap between germline ends came to 25 bases. For the CDR3, the DNA is TGCAGTGCGCCGCCGGGGGGGGTGCGTGTTGGGACTGAAGCTTTCTTT. Its protein is CSAPPGGVRVGTEAFF.

This clonotype was observed many times. The rearrangement links TRBV20-1 to TRBJ1-1; the D is unclear. The CDR3 covers 13 residues. Germline V CDR1 and CDR2: DFQATT, SNEGSKA (reference sequence). CDR3 DNA sequence: TGCAGCGCCTCTGGAGGGATGAACACTGAAGCTTTCTTT. This sequence encodes CSASGGMNTEAFF.

A few counts support this clonotype. The chain joins TRBV7-3 to TRBJ2-1; D may be TRBD1 or TRBD2 (5 bases each). This CDR3 has 15 amino acids. Deletions cut 5 bases from V and 2 bases from J, with 13 bases between. Per the germline V gene, CDR1 is SGHTA and CDR2 is FQGTGA. The DNA for the CDR3 is TGTGCCAGCAGCGCCGAGTGGGGGACCTACAATGAGCAGTTCTTC. Amino acids: CASSAEWGTYNEQFF.

In this sample, this clonotype turned up many times. This chain connects TRBV27 to TRBJ2-1, with D possibly matching TRBD1 (5 bases). CDR3 length: 11 residues. CDR1 and CDR2 (germline): MNHEY, SMNVEV (reference sequence). Trimming removed 6 bases at V and 7 bases at J, with 7 bases between. CDR3 in amino acids: CASRRTNEQFF. CDR3 DNA sequence: TGTGCCAGCAGACGGACAAATGAGCAGTTCTTC.

There are a few counts of this clonotype. V is TRBV4-2 and J is TRBJ2-7; the D gene could be TRBD1 or TRBD2 (5 bases each). V gave up 0 bases and J gave up 3 bases, with 12 bases separating them. There are 15 residues in the CDR3. Germline V gene lookup returns CDR1 LGHNA and CDR2 YNFKEQ. CDR3 residues: CASSQDRDPNYEQYF. In DNA, the CDR3 is TGTGCCAGCAGCCAAGATCGGGACCCAAACTACGAGCAGTACTTC.

Only a few counts were recorded for this clonotype. V gene TRBV6-2 or TRBV6-3 combines with J gene TRBJ2-7; TRBD1 matches at 9 bases. This CDR3 has 13 amino acids. Germline V gene lookup returns CDR1 MNHEY and CDR2 SVGEGT. The J segment lost 2 bases and the V segment lost 8 bases, leaving 4 bases of the junction unmatched. The CDR3 sequence: CASGTGTTYEQYF. For the CDR3, the DNA is TGTGCCAGCGGGACAGGGACCACCTACGAGCAGTACTTC.

This clonotype has at least ten counts. This chain links TRBV4-1 with TRBJ2-7, with a weak D call TRBD1 (5 bases). The germline CDR1 and CDR2 sequences are MGHRA and YSYEKL. The CDR3 has 16 residues. Trimming took off 3 bases at V and 7 bases at J, with 22 bases between the two ends. CDR3 amino acids: CASSQQDKAPYREQYF. The CDR3, as DNA: TGCGCCAGCAGCCAGCAGGACAAGGCCCCTTATCGGGAGCAGTACTTC.

This clonotype was picked up a small number of times. This chain joins TRBV20-1 and TRBJ1-1; TRBD1 might be the D (6 bases). Looked up from germline, CDR1 is DFQATT and CDR2 is SNEGSKA (reference sequence). The CDR3 has 19 amino acids. Trimming shortened V by 1 base and J by 0 bases, and 24 bases separated the two germline ends. CDR3 region: CSARGFEEQERGLNTEAFF. In DNA form, the CDR3 reads TGCAGTGCTAGAGGATTTGAAGAGCAGGAACGGGGGCTGAACACTGAAGCTTTCTTT.